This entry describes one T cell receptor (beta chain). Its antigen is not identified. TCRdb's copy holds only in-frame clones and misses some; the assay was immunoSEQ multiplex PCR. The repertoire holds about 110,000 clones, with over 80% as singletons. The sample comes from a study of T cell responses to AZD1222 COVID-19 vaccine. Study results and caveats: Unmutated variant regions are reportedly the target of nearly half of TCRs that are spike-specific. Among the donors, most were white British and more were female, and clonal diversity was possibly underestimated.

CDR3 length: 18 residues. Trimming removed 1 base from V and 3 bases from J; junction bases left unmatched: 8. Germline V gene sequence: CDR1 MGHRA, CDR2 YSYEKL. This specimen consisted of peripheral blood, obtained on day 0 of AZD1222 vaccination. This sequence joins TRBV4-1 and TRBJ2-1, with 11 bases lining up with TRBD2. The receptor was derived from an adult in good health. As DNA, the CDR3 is TGCGCCAGCAGCCAAGCCGGTGCCCTAGCGGGGGGCTACAATGAGCAGTTCTTC. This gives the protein CASSQAGALAGGYNEQFF.